A selection of T cell receptor beta chains follows, all from one sample in a study of T cell responses to AZD1222 COVID-19 vaccine. Profiled with immunoSEQ multiplex PCR; TCRdb holds only in-frame clones, not every one. The table has under 100,000 clones, about 90% seen once. Sequencing was performed on peripheral blood, taken on day 0 of AZD1222 vaccination. Every receptor here comes from an adult in good health. CDR3s leave out the opening cysteine and the closing phenylalanine or tryptophan. Fields, in order: CDR3 protein, CDR3 length, V gene.

CDR3aa: ASSIRTRSALSSYNEQF
len: 17
v_gene: TRBV3-1/TRBV3-2

CDR3aa: ASRGLAGESYEQY
len: 13
v_gene: TRBV6-5

CDR3aa: ASSPRDSYGYT
len: 11
v_gene: TRBV27

CDR3aa: ASSFGTGGDTQY
len: 12
v_gene: TRBV7-3

CDR3aa: ASSLDLKGRLSYEQY
len: 15
v_gene: TRBV11-2

CDR3aa: ASSLNKAGVYHT
len: 12
v_gene: TRBV7-8

CDR3aa: ATSEAGTANTGELF
len: 14
v_gene: TRBV24-1

CDR3aa: ASSQRQEQY
len: 9
v_gene: TRBV27

CDR3aa: ASSLATSGSFNEQF
len: 14
v_gene: TRBV7-2

CDR3aa: SVGDSGRTGF
len: 10
v_gene: TRBV29-1

CDR3aa: ASSELEVDTQY
len: 11
v_gene: TRBV2

CDR3aa: ATGDYSYEQY
len: 10
v_gene: TRBV6-5

CDR3aa: SGRGSYEQY
len: 9
v_gene: TRBV20-1

CDR3aa: ASSIRTKAF
len: 9
v_gene: TRBV19

CDR3aa: ASSLFGEGTGELF
len: 13
v_gene: TRBV11-3

CDR3aa: AWSQGPGPRNQPQH
len: 14
v_gene: TRBV30

CDR3aa: ASSLAPTVYEQY
len: 12
v_gene: TRBV7-2

CDR3aa: ASNEGGARQPQH
len: 12
v_gene: TRBV6-5

CDR3aa: ASSLAMPGQGYEQY
len: 14
v_gene: TRBV7-9

CDR3aa: ASSQVEAGDPRNEQF
len: 15
v_gene: TRBV4-1

CDR3aa: ASSPSSGIYNEQF
len: 13
v_gene: TRBV10-2

CDR3aa: ASLTPGRSSGNTIY
len: 14
v_gene: TRBV11-2

CDR3aa: ANKQEGTDTQY
len: 11
v_gene: TRBV5-4

CDR3aa: ASSLTGSRAYGYT
len: 13
v_gene: TRBV5-6

CDR3aa: SARGQGNEQF
len: 10
v_gene: TRBV29-1

CDR3aa: ASSQGRGNEKLF
len: 12
v_gene: TRBV5-4

CDR3aa: ASSPGVSYGYT
len: 11
v_gene: TRBV14

CDR3aa: ASSQLQGGTEAF
len: 12
v_gene: TRBV18

CDR3aa: AISSQEFNYGYT
len: 12
v_gene: TRBV10-3

CDR3aa: ASSPLSGNTIY
len: 11
v_gene: TRBV5-6

CDR3aa: ASSQEKDYPQETQY
len: 14
v_gene: TRBV4-2

CDR3aa: ATQLGSTTAELF
len: 12
v_gene: TRBV10-3

CDR3aa: ASSLIEGAGTYEQY
len: 14
v_gene: TRBV5-6

CDR3aa: ASSRGGGLSSDEQF
len: 14
v_gene: TRBV4-2

CDR3aa: ASSLRSSGNTIY
len: 12
v_gene: TRBV27

CDR3aa: ASRSTGYGEQF
len: 11
v_gene: TRBV27

CDR3aa: ASSLGQGVSNTEAF
len: 14
v_gene: TRBV5-1

CDR3aa: ASSFEREDKQF
len: 11
v_gene: TRBV12-3/TRBV12-4

CDR3aa: ASSQDQFGGRVSYNEQF
len: 17
v_gene: TRBV4-1

CDR3aa: ASSIAKRWDEQF
len: 12
v_gene: TRBV19

CDR3aa: ATSGLGADSNQPQH
len: 14
v_gene: TRBV24-1